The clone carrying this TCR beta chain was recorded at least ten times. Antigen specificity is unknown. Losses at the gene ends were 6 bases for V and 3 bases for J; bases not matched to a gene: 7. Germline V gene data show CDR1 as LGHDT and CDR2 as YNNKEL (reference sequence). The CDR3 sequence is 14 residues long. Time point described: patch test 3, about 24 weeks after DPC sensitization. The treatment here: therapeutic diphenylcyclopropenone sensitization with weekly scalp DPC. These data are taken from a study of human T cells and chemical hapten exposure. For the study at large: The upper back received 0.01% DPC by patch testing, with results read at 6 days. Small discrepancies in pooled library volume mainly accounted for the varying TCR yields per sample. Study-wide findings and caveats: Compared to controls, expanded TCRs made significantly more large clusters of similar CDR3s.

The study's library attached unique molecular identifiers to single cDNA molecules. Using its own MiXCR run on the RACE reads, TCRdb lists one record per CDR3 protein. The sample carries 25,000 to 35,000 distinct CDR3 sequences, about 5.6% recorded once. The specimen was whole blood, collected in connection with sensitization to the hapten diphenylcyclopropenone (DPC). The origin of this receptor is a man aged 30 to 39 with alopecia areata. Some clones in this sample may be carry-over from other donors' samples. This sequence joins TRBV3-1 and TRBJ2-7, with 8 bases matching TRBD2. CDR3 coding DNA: TGTGCCAGCAGTCGAAGCGGGAGTGTCTACGAGCAGTACTTC. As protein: CASSRSGSVYEQYF.